This T cell receptor (beta chain) was profiled in a study of blood T cell repertoires in COVID-19. CDR3 size: 15 residues. The germline gives CDR1 LNHNV, CDR2 YYDKDF (reference sequence). V was pared by 0 bases and J by 2 bases, with 11 bases between. TCRdb keeps only in-frame clones here, not all; method: immunoSEQ multiplex PCR. This sample has under 500,000 clones; around 89% occur once, and the top ten carry about 4.5%. The V and J genes are TRBV15 and TRBJ2-7; weak D call: TRBD1 (5 bases). Sequencing was done on a sample of peripheral blood. The sequence derives from a woman younger than 45 with acute or convalescent COVID-19. The CDR3 here is CATSRDRVQAYEQYF. CDR3 in DNA: TGTGCCACCAGCAGAGATCGTGTACAGGCCTACGAGCAGTACTTC. Together with reference TRBV15 and TRBJ2-7, the CDR3 gives the full variable domain: DAMVIQNPRYQVTQFGKPVTLSCSQTLNHNVMYWYQQKSSQAPKLLFHYYDKDFNNEADTPDNFQSRRPNTSFCFLDIRSPGLGDTAMYLCATSRDRVQAYEQYFGPGTRLTVT.